A single sample gave rise to the 3 T cell receptor beta chains below, sequenced in a study of blood T cell repertoires in COVID-19. TCRdb's copy holds only in-frame clones and misses some; the assay was immunoSEQ multiplex PCR. The table lists 120,000 to 150,000 clones, 75% to 85% of them singletons. The specimen was peripheral blood. The origin of the receptors is a man aged 60 to 69 with active or convalescent COVID-19.

V and J are TRBV28 and TRBJ1-6; TRBD1 matches 9 bases. Losses at the gene ends were 6 bases for V and 9 bases for J; bases not matched to a gene: 6. There are 14 residues in the CDR3. The V gene's germline CDR1 is MDHEN and CDR2 SYDVKM. Here the CDR3 reads CASRRTGGGSPLHF. The CDR3 DNA sequence: TGTGCCAGCAGACGAACAGGGGGCGGTTCACCCCTCCACTTT.

The gene calls are TRBV19 and TRBJ2-3; TRBD2 agrees at 16 bases. Trimming took 5 bases from V and 7 from J; bases not matched to a gene: 6. Germline V lookup: CDR1 LNHDA, CDR2 SQIVND (reference sequence). The CDR3 has 16 residues. The CDR3 sequence is CASSGTSGRAWNTQYF. The DNA of the CDR3 is TGTGCCAGTAGTGGGACTAGCGGGAGGGCCTGGAATACGCAGTATTTT. The full variable domain, its missing parts supplied by reference TRBV19 and TRBJ2-3, is DGGITQSPKYLFRKEGQNVTLSCEQNLNHDAMYWYRQDPGQGLRLIYYSQIVNDFQKGDIAEGYSVSREKKESFPLTVTSAQKNPTAFYLCASSGTSGRAWNTQYFGPGTRLTVL.

A word on this clone: One base separates it from a far larger clone, so it is likely a read error. The V gene is TRBV28, the J gene TRBJ2-6; maybe TRBD2 (6 bases). Germline lookup yields CDR1 MDHEN and CDR2 SYDVKM. Between the trimmed V and J ends, which lost 2 bases and 2 bases, there was a span of 7 bases. This CDR3 is built from 15 residues. This chain's CDR3 is CASSLGGTGANVLTF. The CDR3, as DNA: TGTGCCAGCAGTTTAGGCGGGACTGGGGCCAACGTCCTGACTTTC.